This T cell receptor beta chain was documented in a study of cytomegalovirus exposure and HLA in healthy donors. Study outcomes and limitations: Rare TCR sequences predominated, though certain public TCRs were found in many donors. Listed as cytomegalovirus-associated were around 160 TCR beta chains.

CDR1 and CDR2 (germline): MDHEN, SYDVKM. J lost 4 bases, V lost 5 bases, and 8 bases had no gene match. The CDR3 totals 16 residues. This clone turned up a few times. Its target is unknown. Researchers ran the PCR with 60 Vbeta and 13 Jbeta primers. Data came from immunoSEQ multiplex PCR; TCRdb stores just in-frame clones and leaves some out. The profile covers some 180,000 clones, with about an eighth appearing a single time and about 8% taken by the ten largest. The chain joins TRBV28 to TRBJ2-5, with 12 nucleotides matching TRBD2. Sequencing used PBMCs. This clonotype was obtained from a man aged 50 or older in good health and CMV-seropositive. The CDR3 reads CASSLTGTSGRETQYF. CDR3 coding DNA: TGTGCCAGCAGTCTTACCGGGACTAGCGGGCGAGAGACCCAGTACTTC. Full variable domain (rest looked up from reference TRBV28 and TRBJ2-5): DVKVTQSSRYLVKRTGEKVFLECVQDMDHENMFWYRQDPGLGLRLIYFSYDVKMKEKGDIPEGYSVSREKKERFSLILESASTNQTSMYLCASSLTGTSGRETQYFGPGTRLLVL.